This record covers a single T cell receptor beta chain. Its target is not known. Generated by immunoSEQ multiplex PCR, the TCRdb table keeps only in-frame clones and is missing some. The sample lists some 120,000 clones; 88% were seen once. The CDR3 sequence is 13 residues long. Trimming pared 0 bases from V and 8 bases from J, leaving 11 bases between. Germline assignment: CDR1 SGHRS and CDR2 YFSETQ. This entry is derived from a study of T cell responses to AZD1222 COVID-19 vaccine. Study-wide results and limits: When two AZD1222 doses had been given, Spike-specific TCR breadth and depth rose.

The chain carries TRBV5-1 and TRBJ1-2; D remains ambiguous. The receptor's source is an adult in good health. The sample was peripheral blood, taken on day 0 of AZD1222 vaccination. CDR3 loop: CASSLGQDEGYTF. Here the CDR3 DNA reads TGCGCCAGCAGCTTGGGTCAGGACGAAGGCTACACCTTC.